These 16 T cell receptor beta chains share one sample of origin, sequenced in a study of blood T cells in healthy people across ages. Next came a second PCR, run for roughly 7 to 12 cycles, which used a sample-barcoded 5' primer along with a J-beta primer mix. TCRdb reprocessed the 5' RACE reads via MiXCR and lists one record per CDR3 protein. The data contain about a million distinct CDR3 sequences, roughly half of them seen just once; the ten biggest clones take up about a fifth. Source material: blood. The receptors shown here come from a woman in her fifties or sixties in good health.

This clonotype has only a few counts. The gene calls are TRBV5-5 and TRBJ2-7, with unresolved D. The CDR3 length is 15 residues. The V gene lost 4 bases and the J gene lost 0 bases, with 14 bases spanning the gap. CDR1 and CDR2 from the germline V gene are SGHKS and YYEKEE (reference sequence). CDR3 loop: CASSHHQGSSYEQYF. The DNA for the CDR3 is TGTGCCAGCAGCCACCACCAAGGAAGCTCCTACGAGCAGTACTTC.

V usage is TRBV11-2 and J usage is TRBJ2-7, with 8 bases aligning to TRBD2. The CDR3 spans 14 residues. The V gene end was trimmed by 7 bases and the J gene end by 4 bases; junction bases not matched to a gene: 9. The germline V gene encodes CDR1 SGHAT and CDR2 FQNNGV. This chain's CDR3 is CASNIASGSYEQYF. The CDR3, as DNA: TGTGCCAGCAACATAGCTAGCGGGTCTTACGAGCAGTACTTC.

The J gene is TRBJ2-3, the V gene TRBV7-6, with 9 bases that match TRBD1. V was clipped by 5 bases and J by 1 base; unmatched bases: 4. Germline assignment: CDR1 SGHVS and CDR2 FNYEAQ. The CDR3 totals 15 residues. The CDR3 DNA is TGTGCCAGCAGCACCCGGACAGGGGGCACAGATACGCAGTATTTT. Translating gives CASSTRTGGTDTQYF.

This chain links TRBV4-1 with TRBJ2-1; TRBD1 is a possible D gene (5 bases). Trimming stripped 11 bases from V and 15 bases from J, with 20 bases between. The CDR3 has 11 residues. CDR1 is MGHRA, CDR2 YSYEKL, per germline. For the CDR3, the DNA is TGCGCCGGGCCCCAGCCAGGGTCAGTGTTCTTC. Protein sequence: CAGPQPGSVFF.

The chain links TRBV4-3 to TRBJ2-5; 8 bases map to TRBD2. Judging by the DNA end, TRBJ2-7 fits better; the J call may be wrong. Germline assignment: CDR1 LGHNA and CDR2 YSLEER. CDR3 length: 15 residues. The CDR3 spells CASSQGSGGYYEQYF. CDR3 nucleotide sequence: TGCGCCAGCAGCCAAGGAAGCGGGGGATACTACGAGCAGTACTTC.

V usage is TRBV7-6 and J usage is TRBJ2-1; D might be TRBD1 (6 bases). The tail of the sequence fits TRBJ2-7 better, so the J call may be wrong. The CDR3 length is 13 residues. The V gene's germline CDR1 is SGHVS and CDR2 FNYEAQ. CDR3 sequence (DNA): TGTGCCAGCAGCTGGACAGAGTACAATGAGCAGTACTTC. Encoded protein: CASSWTEYNEQYF.

This clonotype came up a few times. The chain employs TRBV4-1 and TRBJ2-7, with 10 bases identical to TRBD2. This CDR3 has 15 residues. With 3 bases clipped from V and 6 bases from J, the junction kept 8 bases outside the gene matches. Germline-derived CDR1 and CDR2 are MGHRA and YSYEKL. The CDR3 loop reads CASSQLAGVNSEQYF. CDR3 DNA: TGCGCCAGCAGCCAGCTAGCGGGAGTTAATAGCGAGCAGTACTTC.

This clonotype turned up a few times. The chain combines TRBV10-3 with TRBJ2-1, with TRBD2 identical over 13 bases. V dropped 5 bases and J dropped 8; count of bases not matched to a gene: 9. The CDR3 has 16 amino acids. Germline CDR1 and CDR2: ENHRY and SYGVKD. CDR3 protein: CAISPGTSGKMDEQFF. CDR3 DNA: TGTGCCATCAGTCCAGGGACTAGCGGGAAAATGGATGAGCAGTTCTTC.

This chain joins TRBV11-2 and TRBJ2-3, with D possibly being TRBD1 (5 bases). The germline gives CDR1 SGHAT, CDR2 FQNNGV. This CDR3 is 15 amino acids long. The ends were cut back, 0 bases at V and 4 bases at J, with 11 bases in the middle. The DNA for the CDR3 is TGTGCCAGCAGCTTAGATACCCCCAGGGCAGATACGCAGTATTTT. Translated, it gives CASSLDTPRADTQYF.

The table lists this clonotype with a count of one. The chain has TRBV7-2 and TRBJ2-7, with D tentatively TRBD2 (6 bases). Per germline, CDR1 SGHTA and CDR2 FQGNSA. Between the trimmed V and J ends, which lost 2 bases and 0 bases, there was a span of 26 bases. CDR3 length: 20 residues. CDR3 coding DNA: TGTGCCAGCAGCTTAAGCGAACGAACAACGGGAGCAGGGAACTCCTACGAGCAGTACTTC. As protein: CASSLSERTTGAGNSYEQYF. The whole variable domain, remainder taken from reference TRBV7-2 and TRBJ2-7, is GAGVSQSPSNKVTEKGKDVELRCDPISGHTALYWYRQSLGQGLEFLIYFQGNSAPDKSGLPSDRFSAERTGGSVSTLTIQRTQQEDSAVYLCASSLSERTTGAGNSYEQYFGPGTRLTVT.

With respect to this clonotype: A single base separates this from a much larger clone, so it may be a read error. V usage is TRBV5-1 and J usage is TRBJ2-7; TRBD2 matches 8 bases. CDR3 length: 13 residues. CDR1 and CDR2 (germline): SGHRS, YFSETQ. The CDR3 reads CPSSGTSPYEQYF. CDR3 DNA sequence: TGCCCCAGCAGCGGGACTAGTCCCTACGAGCAGTACTTC.

This chain uses TRBV5-1 with TRBJ2-3; the match to TRBD2 covers 8 bases. Germline V gene data show CDR1 as SGHRS and CDR2 as YFSETQ. Trimming at V came to 0 bases and at J to 3 bases, leaving 6 bases not matched to a gene. There are 16 residues in the CDR3. The CDR3 here is CASSLAGGASTDTQYF. CDR3 nucleotides: TGCGCCAGCAGCTTGGCCGGGGGGGCCTCTACAGATACGCAGTATTTT. The whole variable domain, filled in from reference TRBV5-1 and TRBJ2-3, reads KAGVTQTPRYLIKTRGQQVTLSCSPISGHRSVSWYQQTPGQGLQFLFEYFSETQRNKGNFPGRFSGRQFSNSRSEMNVSTLELGDSALYLCASSLAGGASTDTQYFGPGTRLTVL.

This clonotype has only one observation. Here the CDR3 reads CASSPGTPGGEQYF. CDR3 nucleotide sequence: TGTGCCAGCAGCCCCGGGACTCCGGGAGGAGAGCAGTACTTC. The chain links TRBV28 to TRBJ2-5; 7 nucleotides align to TRBD2. Germline CDR1 reads MDHEN; CDR2 reads SYDVKM. The ends lost 6 bases at V and 11 bases at J; junction bases unmatched: 15. The CDR3 consists of 14 residues.

In the case of this clonotype: At one end the junction does not follow the germline gene, possibly because of a read error. V is TRBV4-2 and J is TRBJ2-3; 10 nucleotides align to TRBD2. Germline CDR1 LGHNA, CDR2 YNFKEQ. The CDR3 is 15 residues long. The CDR3 DNA is TGTGCCAGCAACCGAGCGGGAGGGAGCACGGATACGCAGTATTTT. Translated, it gives CASNRAGGSTDTQYF.

V gene TRBV28 combines with J gene TRBJ2-7, with TRBD1 identical over 7 bases. Germline CDR1 reads MDHEN; CDR2 reads SYDVKM. V was pared by 4 bases and J by 6 bases, with 9 bases of the junction left unmatched. This CDR3 contains 14 residues. The CDR3 here is CASSSTGLVGEQYF. In DNA, the CDR3 is TGTGCCAGCAGTTCGACAGGGCTTGTGGGCGAGCAGTACTTC.

This clonotype was detected only a few times. The chain uses TRBV6-1 and TRBJ2-5; D is undetermined. The CDR3 consists of 13 residues. Trimming removed 5 bases from V and 5 bases from J, with 12 bases in between. The germline V gene encodes CDR1 MNHNS and CDR2 SASEGT. DNA of the CDR3: TGTGCCAGCAGTAAACAATACGGCGAGACCCAGTACTTC. Its protein is CASSKQYGETQYF.